This T cell receptor beta chain was found in a study of T-cell memory formation after mild COVID-19. CDR3 size: 15 residues. TCRdb called the 5' RACE reads again in MiXCR, with one record for every CDR3 protein. The sample consists of about 250,000 distinct CDR3 sequences, approximately 16% of them appearing once. This receptor was obtained from a man between 18 and 29 years old who had mild COVID-19 (a few samples of this study predate the infection). Cell type and time point are not known. Sequences were obtained from PBMCs or a T cell subset sorted from them (not recorded which). The chain uses TRBV21-1 and TRBJ2-3; TRBD2 is the table's D call, not checked against the DNA. TRBV21-1 is classified as a pseudogene. The CDR3: CASSLARPGTDTQYF. The CDR3 bases are TGTGCCAGCAGCCTAGCCCGGCCTGGCACAGATACGCAGTATTTT.